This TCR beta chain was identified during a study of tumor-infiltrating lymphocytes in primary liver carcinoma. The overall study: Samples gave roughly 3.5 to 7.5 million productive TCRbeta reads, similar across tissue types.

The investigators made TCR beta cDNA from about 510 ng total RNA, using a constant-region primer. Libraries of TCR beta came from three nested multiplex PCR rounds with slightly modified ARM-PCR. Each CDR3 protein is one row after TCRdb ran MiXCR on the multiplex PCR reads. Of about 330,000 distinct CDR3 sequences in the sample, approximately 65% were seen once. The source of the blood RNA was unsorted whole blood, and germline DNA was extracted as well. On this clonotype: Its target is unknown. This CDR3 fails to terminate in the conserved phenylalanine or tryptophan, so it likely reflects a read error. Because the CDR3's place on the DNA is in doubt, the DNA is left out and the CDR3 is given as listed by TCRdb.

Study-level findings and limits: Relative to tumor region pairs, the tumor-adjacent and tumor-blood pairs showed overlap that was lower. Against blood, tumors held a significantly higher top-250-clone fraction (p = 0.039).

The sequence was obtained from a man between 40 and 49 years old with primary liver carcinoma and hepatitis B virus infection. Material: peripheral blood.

The CDR3 loop reads CASSLAVGRTYEQHY. J is TRBJ2-7 and V is TRBV11-2; TRBD1 reflects the table's D call only, with no check against the DNA. Inclusive of both ends, the CDR3 amounts to 15 amino acids. Germline-derived CDR1 and CDR2 are SGHAT and FQNNGV.